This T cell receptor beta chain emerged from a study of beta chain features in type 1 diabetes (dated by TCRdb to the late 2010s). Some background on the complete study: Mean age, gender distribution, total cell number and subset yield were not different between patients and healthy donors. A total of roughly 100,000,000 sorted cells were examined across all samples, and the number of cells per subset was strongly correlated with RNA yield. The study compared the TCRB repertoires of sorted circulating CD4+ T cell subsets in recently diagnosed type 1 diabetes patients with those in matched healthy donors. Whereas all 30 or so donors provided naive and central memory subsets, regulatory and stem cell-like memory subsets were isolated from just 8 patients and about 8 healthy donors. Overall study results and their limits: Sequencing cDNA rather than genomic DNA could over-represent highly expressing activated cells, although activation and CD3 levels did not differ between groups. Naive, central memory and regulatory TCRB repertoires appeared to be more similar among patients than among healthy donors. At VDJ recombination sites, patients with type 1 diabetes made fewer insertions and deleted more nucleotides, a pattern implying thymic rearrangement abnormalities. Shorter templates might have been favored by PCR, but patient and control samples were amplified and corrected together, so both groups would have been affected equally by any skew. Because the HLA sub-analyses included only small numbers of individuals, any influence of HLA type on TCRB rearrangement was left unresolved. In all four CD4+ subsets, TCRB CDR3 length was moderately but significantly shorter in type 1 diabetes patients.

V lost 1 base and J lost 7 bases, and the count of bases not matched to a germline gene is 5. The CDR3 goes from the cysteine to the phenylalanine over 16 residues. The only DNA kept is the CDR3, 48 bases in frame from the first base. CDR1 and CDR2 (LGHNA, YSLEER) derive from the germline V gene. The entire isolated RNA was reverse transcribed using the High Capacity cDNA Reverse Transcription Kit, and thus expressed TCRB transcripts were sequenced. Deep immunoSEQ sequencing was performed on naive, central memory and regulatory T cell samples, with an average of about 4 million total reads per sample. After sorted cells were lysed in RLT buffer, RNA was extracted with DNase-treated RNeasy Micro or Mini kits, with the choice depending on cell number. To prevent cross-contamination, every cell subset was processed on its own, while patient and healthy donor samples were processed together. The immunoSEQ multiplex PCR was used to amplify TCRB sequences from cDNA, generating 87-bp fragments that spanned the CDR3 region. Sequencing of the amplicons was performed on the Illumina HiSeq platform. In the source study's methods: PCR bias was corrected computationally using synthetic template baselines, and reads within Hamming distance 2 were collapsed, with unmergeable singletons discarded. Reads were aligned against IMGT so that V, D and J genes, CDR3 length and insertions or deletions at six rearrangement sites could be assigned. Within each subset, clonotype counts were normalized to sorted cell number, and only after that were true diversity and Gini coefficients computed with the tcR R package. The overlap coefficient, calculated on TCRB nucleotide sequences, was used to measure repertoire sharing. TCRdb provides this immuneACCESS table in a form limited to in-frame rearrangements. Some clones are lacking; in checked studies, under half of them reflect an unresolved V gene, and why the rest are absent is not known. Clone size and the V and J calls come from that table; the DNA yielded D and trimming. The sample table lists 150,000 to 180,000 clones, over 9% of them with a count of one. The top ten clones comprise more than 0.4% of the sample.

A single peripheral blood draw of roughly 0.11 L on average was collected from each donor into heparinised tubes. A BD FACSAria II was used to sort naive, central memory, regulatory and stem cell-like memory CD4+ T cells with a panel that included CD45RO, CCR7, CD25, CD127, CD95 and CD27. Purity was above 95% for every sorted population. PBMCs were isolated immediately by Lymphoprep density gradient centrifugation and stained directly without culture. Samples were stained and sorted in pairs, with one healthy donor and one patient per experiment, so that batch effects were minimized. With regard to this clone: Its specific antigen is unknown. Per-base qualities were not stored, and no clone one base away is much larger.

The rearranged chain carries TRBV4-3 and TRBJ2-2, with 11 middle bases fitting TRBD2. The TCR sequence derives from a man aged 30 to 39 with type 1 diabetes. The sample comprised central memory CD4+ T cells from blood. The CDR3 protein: CASSQGVAGGVGELFF. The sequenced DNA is TGCGCCAGCAGCCAAGGGGTAGCGGGAGGGGTCGGGGAGCTGTTTTTT.